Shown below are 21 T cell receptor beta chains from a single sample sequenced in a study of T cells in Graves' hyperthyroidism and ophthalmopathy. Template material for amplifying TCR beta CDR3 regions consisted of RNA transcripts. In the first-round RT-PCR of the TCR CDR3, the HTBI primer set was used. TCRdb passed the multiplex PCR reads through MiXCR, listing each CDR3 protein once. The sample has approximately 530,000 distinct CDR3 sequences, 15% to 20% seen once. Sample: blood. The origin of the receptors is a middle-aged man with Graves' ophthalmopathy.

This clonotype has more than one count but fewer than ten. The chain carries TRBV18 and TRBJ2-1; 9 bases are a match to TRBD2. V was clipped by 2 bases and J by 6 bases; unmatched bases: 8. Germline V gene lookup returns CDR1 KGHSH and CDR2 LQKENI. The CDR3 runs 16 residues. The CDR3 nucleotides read TGTGCCAGCTCACCATTGCGACTAGCGGACAGCAATGAGCAGTTCTTC. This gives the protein CASSPLRLADSNEQFF.

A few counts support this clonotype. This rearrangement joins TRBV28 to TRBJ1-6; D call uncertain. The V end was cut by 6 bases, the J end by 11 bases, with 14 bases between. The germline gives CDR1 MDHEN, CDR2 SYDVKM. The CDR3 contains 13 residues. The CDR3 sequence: CASSIRIFAPLHF. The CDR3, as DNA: TGTGCCAGCAGCATACGGATCTTCGCACCCCTCCACTTT.

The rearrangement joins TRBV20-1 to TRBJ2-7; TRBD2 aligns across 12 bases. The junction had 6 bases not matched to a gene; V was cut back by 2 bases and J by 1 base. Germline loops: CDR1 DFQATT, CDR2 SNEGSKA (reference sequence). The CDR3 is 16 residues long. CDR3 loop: CSARTGTSGLSYEQYF. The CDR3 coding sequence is TGCAGTGCTAGAACCGGGACTAGCGGGCTTTCCTACGAGCAGTACTTC.

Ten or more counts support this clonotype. In DNA form, the CDR3 reads TGTGCCAGCAGTTTGACGTCTGGATTCAACGGGCAGTACTTC. This codes for CASSLTSGFNGQYF. The J gene is TRBJ2-7, the V gene TRBV12-3 or TRBV12-4; D not resolved. This CDR3 has 14 amino acids. The germline V and J ends were trimmed by 3 bases and 9 bases, with 18 bases remaining between them.

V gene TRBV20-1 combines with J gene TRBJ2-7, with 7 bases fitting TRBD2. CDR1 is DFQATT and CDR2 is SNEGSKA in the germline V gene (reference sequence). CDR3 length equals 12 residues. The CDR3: CTAGGGTYEQYF. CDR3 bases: TGCACCGCTGGGGGAGGGACCTACGAGCAGTACTTC.

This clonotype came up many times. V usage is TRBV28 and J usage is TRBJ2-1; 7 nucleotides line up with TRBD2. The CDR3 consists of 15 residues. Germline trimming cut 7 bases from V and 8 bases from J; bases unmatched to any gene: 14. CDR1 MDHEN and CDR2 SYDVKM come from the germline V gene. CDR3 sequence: CASTARGLGLDEQFF. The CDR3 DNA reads TGTGCCAGCACCGCTAGGGGACTTGGACTAGATGAGCAGTTCTTC.

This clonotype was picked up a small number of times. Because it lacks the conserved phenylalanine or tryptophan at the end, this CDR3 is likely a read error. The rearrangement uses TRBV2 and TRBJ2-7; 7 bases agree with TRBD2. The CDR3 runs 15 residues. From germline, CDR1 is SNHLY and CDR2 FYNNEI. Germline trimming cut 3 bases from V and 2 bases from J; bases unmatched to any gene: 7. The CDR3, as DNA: TGTGCCAGCAGTGAGGGGCTAGCGGCGGCCTACGAGCAGTACCTC. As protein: CASSEGLAAAYEQYL.

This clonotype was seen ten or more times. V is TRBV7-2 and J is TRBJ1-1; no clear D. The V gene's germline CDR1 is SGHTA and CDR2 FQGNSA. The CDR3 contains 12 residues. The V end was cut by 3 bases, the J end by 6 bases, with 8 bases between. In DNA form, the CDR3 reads TGTGCCAGCAGCTTGGGTGAGGCTGAAGCTTTCTTT. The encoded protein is CASSLGEAEAFF.

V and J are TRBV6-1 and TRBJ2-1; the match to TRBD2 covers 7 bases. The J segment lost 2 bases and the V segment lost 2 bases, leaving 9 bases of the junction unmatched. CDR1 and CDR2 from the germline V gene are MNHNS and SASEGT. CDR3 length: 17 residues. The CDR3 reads CASSENLGGGTYNEQFF. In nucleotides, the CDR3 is TGTGCCAGCAGTGAAAATCTTGGCGGGGGTACCTACAATGAGCAGTTCTTC.

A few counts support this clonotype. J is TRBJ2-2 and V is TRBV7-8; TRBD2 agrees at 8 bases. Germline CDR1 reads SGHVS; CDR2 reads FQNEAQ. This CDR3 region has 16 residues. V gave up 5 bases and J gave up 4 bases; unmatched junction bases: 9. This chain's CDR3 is CASSQALAGSTGELFF. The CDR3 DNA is TGTGCCAGCAGCCAAGCATTAGCGGGGTCCACCGGGGAGCTGTTTTTT.

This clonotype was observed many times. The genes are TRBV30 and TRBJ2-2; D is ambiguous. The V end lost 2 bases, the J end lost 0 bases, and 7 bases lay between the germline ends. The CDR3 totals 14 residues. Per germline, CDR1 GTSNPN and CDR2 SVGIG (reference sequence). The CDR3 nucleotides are TGTGCCTGGAGTAAGGCCTCGAACACCGGGGAGCTGTTTTTT. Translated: CAWSKASNTGELFF. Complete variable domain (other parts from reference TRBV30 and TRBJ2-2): SQTIHQWPATLVQPVGSPLSLECTVEGTSNPNLYWYRQAAGRGLQLLFYSVGIGQISSEVPQNLSASRPQDRQFILSSKKLLLSDSGFYLCAWSKASNTGELFFGEGSRLTVL.

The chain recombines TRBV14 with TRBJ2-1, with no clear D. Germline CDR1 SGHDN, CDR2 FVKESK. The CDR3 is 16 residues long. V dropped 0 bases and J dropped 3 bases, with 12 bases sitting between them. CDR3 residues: CASSQDTPADYNEQFF. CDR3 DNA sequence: TGTGCCAGCAGCCAAGATACGCCCGCTGACTACAATGAGCAGTTCTTC. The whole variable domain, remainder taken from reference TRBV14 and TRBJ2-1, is EAGVTQFPSHSVIEKGQTVTLRCDPISGHDNLYWYRRVMGKEIKFLLHFVKESKQDESGMPNNRFLAERTGGTYSTLKVQPAELEDSGVYFCASSQDTPADYNEQFFGPGTRLTVL.

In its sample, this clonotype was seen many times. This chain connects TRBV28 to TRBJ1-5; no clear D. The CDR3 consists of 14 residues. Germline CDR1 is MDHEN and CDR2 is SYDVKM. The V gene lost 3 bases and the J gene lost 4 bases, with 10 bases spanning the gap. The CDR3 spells CASSFAGKNQPQHF. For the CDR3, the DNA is TGTGCCAGCAGTTTTGCGGGGAAGAATCAGCCCCAGCATTTT.

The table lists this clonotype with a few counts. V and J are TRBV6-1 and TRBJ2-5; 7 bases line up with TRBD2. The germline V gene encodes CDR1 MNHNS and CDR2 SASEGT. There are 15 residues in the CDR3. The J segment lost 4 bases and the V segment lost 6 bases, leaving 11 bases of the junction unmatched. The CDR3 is CASRNGLVRLETQYF. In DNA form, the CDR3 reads TGTGCCAGCAGAAACGGACTAGTTCGGTTAGAGACCCAGTACTTC.

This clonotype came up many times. CDR3 sequence: CSVDGGGPSDEQFF. CDR3 nucleotide sequence: TGCAGCGTTGACGGGGGAGGGCCATCAGATGAGCAGTTCTTC. The chain employs TRBV29-1 and TRBJ2-1; 7 bases line up with TRBD2. This CDR3 is built from 14 residues. From germline, CDR1 is SQVTM and CDR2 ANQGSEA. With 3 bases clipped from V and 8 bases from J, the junction kept 10 bases outside the gene matches.

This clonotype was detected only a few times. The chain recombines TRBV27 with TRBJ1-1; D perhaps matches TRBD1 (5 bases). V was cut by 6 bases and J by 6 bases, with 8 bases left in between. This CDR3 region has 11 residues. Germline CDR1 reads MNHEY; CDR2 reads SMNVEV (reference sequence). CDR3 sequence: CASREGPEAFF. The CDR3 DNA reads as TGTGCCAGCAGGGAGGGGCCTGAAGCTTTCTTT.

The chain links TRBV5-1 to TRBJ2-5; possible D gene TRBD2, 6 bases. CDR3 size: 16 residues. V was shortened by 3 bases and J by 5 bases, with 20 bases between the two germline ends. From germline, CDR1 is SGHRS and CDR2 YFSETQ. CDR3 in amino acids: CASSSPGWGGTETQYF. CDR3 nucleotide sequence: TGCGCCAGCAGCTCCCCCGGGTGGGGAGGTACGGAGACCCAGTACTTC.

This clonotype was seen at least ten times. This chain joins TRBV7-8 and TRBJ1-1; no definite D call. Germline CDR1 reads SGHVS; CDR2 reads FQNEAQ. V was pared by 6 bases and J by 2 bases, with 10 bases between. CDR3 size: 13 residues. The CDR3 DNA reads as TGTGCCAGCAGTCCAGAGTTAAACACTGAAGCTTTCTTT. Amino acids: CASSPELNTEAFF.

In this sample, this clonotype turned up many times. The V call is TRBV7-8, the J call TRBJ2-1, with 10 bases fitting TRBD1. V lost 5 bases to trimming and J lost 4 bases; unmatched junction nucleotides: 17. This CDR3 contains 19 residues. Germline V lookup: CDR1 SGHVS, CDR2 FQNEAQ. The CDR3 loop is CASSPPSSGTGVAYNEQFF. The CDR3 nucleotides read TGTGCCAGCAGCCCCCCTTCCTCCGGGACAGGGGTGGCTTACAATGAGCAGTTCTTC.

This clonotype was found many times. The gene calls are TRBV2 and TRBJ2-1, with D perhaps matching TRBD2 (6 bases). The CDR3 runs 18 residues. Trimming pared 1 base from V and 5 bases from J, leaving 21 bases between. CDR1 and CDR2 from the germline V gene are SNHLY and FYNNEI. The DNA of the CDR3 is TGTGCCAGCAGTGAAGGGTCAGGAGGGCGACCTCTGAACAATGAGCAGTTCTTC. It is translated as CASSEGSGGRPLNNEQFF.

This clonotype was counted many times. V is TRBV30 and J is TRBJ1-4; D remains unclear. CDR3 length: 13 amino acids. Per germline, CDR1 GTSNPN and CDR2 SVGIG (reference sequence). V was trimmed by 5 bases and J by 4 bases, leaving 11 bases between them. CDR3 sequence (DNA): TGTGCCTGGTCCGCCAGTCTTAATGAAAAACTGTTTTTT. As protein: CAWSASLNEKLFF.